The subject of this entry is one T cell receptor beta chain. Its target is not known. These data are taken from a study of TIL therapy for anti-PD-1-resistant metastatic lung cancer. Study summary: Progressing patients received lymphodepletion, expanded TIL infusion and IL-2. Half of patients were current or former smokers. Findings of the study overall: This highly selected cohort may not generalize to typical lung cancer patients.

Germline lookup yields CDR1 LNHDA and CDR2 SQIVND (reference sequence). The CDR3 runs to 14 residues. The V end was cut by 3 bases, the J end by 2 bases, with 10 bases between. The libraries were made with immunoSEQ v3. TCRdb keeps only in-frame clones here, not all; method: immunoSEQ multiplex PCR. Of under 70,000 clones listed, around 70% are singletons. This sample's time point: pre-treatment sample, taken before nivolumab and TIL therapy. This receptor was taken from a person aged 25 to 85 with non-small cell lung cancer. The gene calls are TRBV19 and TRBJ2-5; D might be TRBD2 (5 bases). This sample comprised blood, obtained at baseline. CDR3 DNA: TGTGCCAGTAGTATGATGGCGGGTCAAGAGACCCAGTACTTC. Protein sequence: CASSMMAGQETQYF.